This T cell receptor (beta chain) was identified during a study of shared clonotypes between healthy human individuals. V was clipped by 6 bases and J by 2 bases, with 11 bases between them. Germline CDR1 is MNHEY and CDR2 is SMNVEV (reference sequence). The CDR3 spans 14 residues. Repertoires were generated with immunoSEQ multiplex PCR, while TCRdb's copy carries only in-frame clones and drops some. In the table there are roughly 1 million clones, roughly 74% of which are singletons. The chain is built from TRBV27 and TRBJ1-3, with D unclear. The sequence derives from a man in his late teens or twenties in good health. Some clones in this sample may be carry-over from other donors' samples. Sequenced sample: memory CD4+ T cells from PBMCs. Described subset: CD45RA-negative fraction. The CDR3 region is CASRPRSPGNTIYF. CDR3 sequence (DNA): TGTGCCAGCAGACCCAGGAGTCCTGGAAACACCATATATTTT.